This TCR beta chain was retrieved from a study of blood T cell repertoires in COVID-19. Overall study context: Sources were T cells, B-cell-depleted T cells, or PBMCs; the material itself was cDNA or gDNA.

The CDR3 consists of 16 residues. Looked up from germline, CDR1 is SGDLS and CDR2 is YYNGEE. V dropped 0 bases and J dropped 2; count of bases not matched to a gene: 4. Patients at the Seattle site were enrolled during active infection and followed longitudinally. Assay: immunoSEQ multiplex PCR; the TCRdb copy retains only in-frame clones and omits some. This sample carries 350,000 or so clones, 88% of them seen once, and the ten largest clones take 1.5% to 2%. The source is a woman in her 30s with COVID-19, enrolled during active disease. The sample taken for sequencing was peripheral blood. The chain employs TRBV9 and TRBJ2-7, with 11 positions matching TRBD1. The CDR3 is CASSVGGTGGAYEQYF. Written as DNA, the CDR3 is TGTGCCAGCAGCGTAGGAGGGACAGGGGGGGCCTACGAGCAGTACTTC.